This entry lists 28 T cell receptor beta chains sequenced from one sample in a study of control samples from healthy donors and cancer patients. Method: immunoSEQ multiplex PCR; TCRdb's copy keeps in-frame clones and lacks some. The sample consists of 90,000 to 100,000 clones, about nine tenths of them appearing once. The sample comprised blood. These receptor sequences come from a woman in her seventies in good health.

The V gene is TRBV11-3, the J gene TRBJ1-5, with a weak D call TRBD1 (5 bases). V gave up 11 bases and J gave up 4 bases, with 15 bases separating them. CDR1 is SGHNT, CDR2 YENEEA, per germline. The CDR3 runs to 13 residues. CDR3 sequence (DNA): TGTGCCCCGAGGGGCGGAGAAAATCAGCCCCAGCATTTT. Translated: CAPRGGENQPQHF. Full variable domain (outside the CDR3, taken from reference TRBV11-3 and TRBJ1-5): EAGVVQSPRYKIIEKKQPVAFWCNPISGHNTLYWYLQNLGQGPELLIRYENEEAVDDSQLPKDRFSAERLKGVDSTLKIQPAELGDSAVYLCAPRGGENQPQHFGDGTRLSIL.

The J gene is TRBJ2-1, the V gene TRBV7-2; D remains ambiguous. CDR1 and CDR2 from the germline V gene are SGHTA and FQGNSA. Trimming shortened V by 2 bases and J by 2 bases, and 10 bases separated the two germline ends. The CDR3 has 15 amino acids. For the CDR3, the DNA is TGTGCCAGCAGCTTAAGGTCCGGGCCCTACAATGAGCAGTTCTTC. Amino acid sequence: CASSLRSGPYNEQFF. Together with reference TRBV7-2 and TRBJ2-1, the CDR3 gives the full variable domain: GAGVSQSPSNKVTEKGKDVELRCDPISGHTALYWYRQSLGQGLEFLIYFQGNSAPDKSGLPSDRFSAERTGGSVSTLTIQRTQQEDSAVYLCASSLRSGPYNEQFFGPGTRLTVL.

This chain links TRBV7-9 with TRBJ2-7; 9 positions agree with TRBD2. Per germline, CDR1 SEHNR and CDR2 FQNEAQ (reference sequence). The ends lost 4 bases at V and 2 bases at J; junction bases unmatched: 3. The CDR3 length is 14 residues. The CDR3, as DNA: TGTGCCAGCAGCTCTAGCGGGGCGACCTACGAGCAGTACTTC. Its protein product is CASSSSGATYEQYF.

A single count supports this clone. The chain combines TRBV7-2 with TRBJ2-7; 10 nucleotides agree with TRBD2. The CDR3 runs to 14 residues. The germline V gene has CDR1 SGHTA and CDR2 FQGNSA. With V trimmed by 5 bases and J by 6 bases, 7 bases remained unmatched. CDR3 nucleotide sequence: TGTGCCAGCAGCGACTTAGCGGGAGGCGTCGAGCAGTACTTC. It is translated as CASSDLAGGVEQYF.

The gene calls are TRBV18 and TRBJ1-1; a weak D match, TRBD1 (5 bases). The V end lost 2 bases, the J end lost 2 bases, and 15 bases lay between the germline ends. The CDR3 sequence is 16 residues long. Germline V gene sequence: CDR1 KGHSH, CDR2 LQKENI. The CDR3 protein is CASSPVLTVPNTEAFF. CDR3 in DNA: TGTGCCAGCTCACCAGTTTTGACAGTTCCTAACACTGAAGCTTTCTTT.

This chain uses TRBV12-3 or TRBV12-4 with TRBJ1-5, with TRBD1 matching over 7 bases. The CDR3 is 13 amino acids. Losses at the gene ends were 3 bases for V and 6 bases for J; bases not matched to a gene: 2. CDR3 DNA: TGTGCCAGCAGTTTTACAGGGGCTCAGCCCCAGCATTTT. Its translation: CASSFTGAQPQHF.

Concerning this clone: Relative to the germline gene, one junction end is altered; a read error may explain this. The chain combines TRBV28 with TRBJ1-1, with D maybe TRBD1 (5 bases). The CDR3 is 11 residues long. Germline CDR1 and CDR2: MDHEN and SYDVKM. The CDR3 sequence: CASSSQEGRLF. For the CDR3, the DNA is TGTGCCAGCAGCAGCCAGGAGGGGCGGCTATTT.

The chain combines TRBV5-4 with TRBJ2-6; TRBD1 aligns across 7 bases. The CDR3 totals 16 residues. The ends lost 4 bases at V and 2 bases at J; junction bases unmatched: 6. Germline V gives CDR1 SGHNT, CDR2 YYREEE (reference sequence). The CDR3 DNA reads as TGTGCCAGCAGCCCAGGACAGGTCACTGGGGCCAACGTCCTGACTTTC. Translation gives CASSPGQVTGANVLTF.

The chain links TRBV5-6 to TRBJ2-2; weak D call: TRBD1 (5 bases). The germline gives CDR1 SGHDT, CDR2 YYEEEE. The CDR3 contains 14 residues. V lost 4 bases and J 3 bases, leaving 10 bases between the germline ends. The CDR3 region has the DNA TGTGCCAGCAGCAGGGGAATGGACACCGGGGAGCTGTTTTTT. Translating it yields CASSRGMDTGELFF.

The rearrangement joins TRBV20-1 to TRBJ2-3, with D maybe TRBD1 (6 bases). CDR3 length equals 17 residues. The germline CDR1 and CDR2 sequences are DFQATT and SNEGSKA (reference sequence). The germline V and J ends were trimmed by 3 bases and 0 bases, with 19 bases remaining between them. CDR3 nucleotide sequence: TGCAGTGCTAGTCCCTTCGCAGGGGCAACTAGCACAGATACGCAGTATTTT. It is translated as CSASPFAGATSTDTQYF.

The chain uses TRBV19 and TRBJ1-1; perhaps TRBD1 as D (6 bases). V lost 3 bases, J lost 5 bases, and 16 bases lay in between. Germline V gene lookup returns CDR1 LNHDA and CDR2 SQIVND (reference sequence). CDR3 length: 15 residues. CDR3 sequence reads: CASSMGGRVETEAFF. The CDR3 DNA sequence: TGTGCCAGTAGTATGGGGGGGCGGGTTGAAACTGAAGCTTTCTTT.

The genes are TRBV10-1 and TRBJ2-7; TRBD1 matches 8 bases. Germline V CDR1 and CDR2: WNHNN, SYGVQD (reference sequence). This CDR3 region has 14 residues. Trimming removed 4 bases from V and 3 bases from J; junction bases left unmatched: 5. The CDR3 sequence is CASSGTGSFYEQYF. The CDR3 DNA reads TGCGCCAGCAGTGGGACAGGGTCATTCTACGAGCAGTACTTC.

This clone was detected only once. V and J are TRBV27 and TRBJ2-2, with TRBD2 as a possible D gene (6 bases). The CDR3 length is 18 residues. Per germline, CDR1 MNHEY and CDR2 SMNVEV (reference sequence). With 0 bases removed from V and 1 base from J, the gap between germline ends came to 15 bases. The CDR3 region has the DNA TGTGCCAGCAGTTTATCGGGCAGGGAGGTGAGGAACACCGGGGAGCTGTTTTTT. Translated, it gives CASSLSGREVRNTGELFF.

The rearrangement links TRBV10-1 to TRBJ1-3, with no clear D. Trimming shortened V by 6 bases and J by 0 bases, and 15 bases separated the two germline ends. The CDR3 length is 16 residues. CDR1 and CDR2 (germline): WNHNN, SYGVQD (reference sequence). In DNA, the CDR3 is TGCGCCAGCAGCGAACATGAAGGAGTCTCTGGAAACACCATATATTTT. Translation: CASSEHEGVSGNTIYF.

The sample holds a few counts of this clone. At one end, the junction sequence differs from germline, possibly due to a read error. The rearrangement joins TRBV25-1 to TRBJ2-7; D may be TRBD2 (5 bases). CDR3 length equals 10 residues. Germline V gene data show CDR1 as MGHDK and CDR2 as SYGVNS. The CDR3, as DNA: TGTGCCAGCAGCCTAGCAACCGGTAGCTTC. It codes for CASSLATGSF.

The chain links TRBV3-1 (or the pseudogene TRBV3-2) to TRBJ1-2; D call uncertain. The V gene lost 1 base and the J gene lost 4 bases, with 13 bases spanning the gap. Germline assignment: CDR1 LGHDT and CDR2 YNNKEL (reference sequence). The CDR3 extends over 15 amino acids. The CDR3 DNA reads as TGTGCCAGCAGCCAAGCTAGGGCCAGGACCTATGGCTACACCTTC. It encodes CASSQARARTYGYTF.

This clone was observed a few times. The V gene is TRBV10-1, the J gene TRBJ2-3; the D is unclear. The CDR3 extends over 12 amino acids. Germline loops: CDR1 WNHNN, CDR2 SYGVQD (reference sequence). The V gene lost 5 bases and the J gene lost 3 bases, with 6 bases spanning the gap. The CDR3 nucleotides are TGCGCCAGCAGTTCGACTACAGATACGCAGTATTTT. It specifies CASSSTTDTQYF.

CDR3 nucleotide sequence: TGTGCCAGCAGCCTGGACACCTACGAGCAGTACTTC. Protein sequence: CASSLDTYEQYF. The chain combines TRBV7-2 with TRBJ2-7; tentative D call: TRBD1 (5 bases). The ends were cut back, 5 bases at V and 2 bases at J, with 7 bases in the middle. Per germline, CDR1 SGHTA and CDR2 FQGNSA. The CDR3 contains 12 residues.

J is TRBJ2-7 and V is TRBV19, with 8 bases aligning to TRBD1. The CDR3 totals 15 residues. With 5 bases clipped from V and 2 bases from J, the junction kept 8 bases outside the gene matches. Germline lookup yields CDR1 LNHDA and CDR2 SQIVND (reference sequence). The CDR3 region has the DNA TGTGCCAGTAGTCCTCGGGACAGGCCCGCCTACGAGCAGTACTTC. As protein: CASSPRDRPAYEQYF.

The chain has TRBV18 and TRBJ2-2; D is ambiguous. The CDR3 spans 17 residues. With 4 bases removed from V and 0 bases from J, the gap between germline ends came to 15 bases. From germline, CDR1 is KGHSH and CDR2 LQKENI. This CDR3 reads CASSHQLSRSNTGELFF. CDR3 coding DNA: TGTGCCAGCTCACACCAGTTATCTAGATCGAACACCGGGGAGCTGTTTTTT.

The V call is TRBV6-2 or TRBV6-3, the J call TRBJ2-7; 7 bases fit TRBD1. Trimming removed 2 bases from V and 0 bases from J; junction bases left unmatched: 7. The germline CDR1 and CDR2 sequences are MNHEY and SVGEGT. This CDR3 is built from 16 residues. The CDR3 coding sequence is TGTGCCAGCAGTTACCCGATACAGGGGTTCTCCTACGAGCAGTACTTC. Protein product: CASSYPIQGFSYEQYF.

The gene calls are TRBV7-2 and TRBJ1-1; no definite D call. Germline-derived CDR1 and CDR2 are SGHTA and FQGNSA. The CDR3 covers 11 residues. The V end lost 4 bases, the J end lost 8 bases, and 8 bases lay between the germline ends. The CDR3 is CASSSLVEAFF. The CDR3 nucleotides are TGTGCCAGCAGCTCCTTAGTAGAAGCTTTCTTT.

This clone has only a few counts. The CDR3 region is CASSLGPGITEAFF. Here the CDR3 DNA reads TGCGCCAGCAGCTTGGGTCCGGGGATCACTGAAGCTTTCTTT. This chain uses TRBV5-1 with TRBJ1-1; D not certain. Germline CDR1 reads SGHRS; CDR2 reads YFSETQ. The V end was cut by 0 bases, the J end by 4 bases, with 10 bases between. This CDR3 spans 14 amino acids.

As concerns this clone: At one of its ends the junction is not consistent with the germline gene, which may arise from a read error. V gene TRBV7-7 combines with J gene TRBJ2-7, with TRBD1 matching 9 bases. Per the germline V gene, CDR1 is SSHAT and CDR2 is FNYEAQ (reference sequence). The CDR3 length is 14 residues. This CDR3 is CASSLGQGNYEQYF. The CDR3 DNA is TGTGCTAGCAGCCTGGGACAGGGAAACTACGAGCAGTACTTC. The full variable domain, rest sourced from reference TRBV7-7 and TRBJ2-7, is GAGVSQSPRYKVTKRGQDVTLRCDPISSHATLYWYQQALGQGPEFLTYFNYEAQPDKSGLPSDRFSAERPEGSISTLTIQRTEQRDSAMYRCASSLGQGNYEQYFGPGTRLTVT.

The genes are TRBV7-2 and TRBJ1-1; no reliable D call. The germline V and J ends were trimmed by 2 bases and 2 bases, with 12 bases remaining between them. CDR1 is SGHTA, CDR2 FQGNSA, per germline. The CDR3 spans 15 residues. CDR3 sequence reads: CASSLNPGGNTEAFF. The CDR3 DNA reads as TGTGCCAGCAGCTTAAACCCGGGAGGAAACACTGAAGCTTTCTTT.

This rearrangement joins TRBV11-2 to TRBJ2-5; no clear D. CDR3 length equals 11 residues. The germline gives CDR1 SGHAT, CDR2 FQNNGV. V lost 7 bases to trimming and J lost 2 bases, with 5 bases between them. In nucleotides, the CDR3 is TGTGCCAGCACCGCACAAGAGACCCAGTACTTC. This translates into CASTAQETQYF.

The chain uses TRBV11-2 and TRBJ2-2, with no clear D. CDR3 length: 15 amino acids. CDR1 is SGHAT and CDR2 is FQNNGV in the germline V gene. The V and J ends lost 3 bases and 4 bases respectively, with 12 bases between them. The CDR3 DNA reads TGTGCCAGCAGCTTGAGAGGCCCTACCACCGGGGAGCTGTTTTTT. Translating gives CASSLRGPTTGELFF.

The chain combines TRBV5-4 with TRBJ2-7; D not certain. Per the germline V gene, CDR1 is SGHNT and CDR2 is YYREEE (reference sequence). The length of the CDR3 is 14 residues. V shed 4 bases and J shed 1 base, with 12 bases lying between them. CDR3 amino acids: CASSPRLVSYEQYF. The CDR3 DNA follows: TGTGCCAGCAGCCCCCGATTGGTTTCCTACGAGCAGTACTTC.